This passage covers 6 T cell receptor beta chains from one sample sequenced in a study of blood T cell repertoires in COVID-19. Assay used: immunoSEQ multiplex PCR; TCRdb lists only in-frame clones, some missing. The sample consists of about 210,000 clones, around 84% of them appearing once. The sequenced material came from peripheral blood. These TCRs come from a man aged 35-49 years who had recovered from COVID-19.

The chain couples TRBV5-5 to TRBJ2-6; 9 bases are a match to TRBD1. Trimming took 5 bases from V and 0 from J; bases not matched to a gene: 6. The V gene's germline CDR1 is SGHKS and CDR2 YYEKEE (reference sequence). This CDR3 region has 17 residues. CDR3 loop: CASSRTGAFSGANVLTF. In DNA form, the CDR3 reads TGTGCCAGCAGTCGGACAGGGGCATTCTCTGGGGCCAACGTCCTGACTTTC.

This sequence joins TRBV3-1 (or the pseudogene TRBV3-2) and TRBJ1-5, with D unresolved. The CDR3 totals 13 residues. The V end lost 4 bases, the J end lost 5 bases, and 9 bases lay between the germline ends. CDR1 and CDR2 from the germline V gene are LGHDT and YNNKEL (reference sequence). The CDR3 DNA reads TGTGCCAGCAGCCGAACTCGGGATCAGCCCCAGCATTTT. Protein product: CASSRTRDQPQHF.

V usage is TRBV11-3 and J usage is TRBJ2-5; maybe TRBD1 (5 bases). The V end lost 4 bases, the J end lost 2 bases, and 8 bases lay between the germline ends. Germline V CDR1 and CDR2: SGHNT, YENEEA. The CDR3 sequence is 13 residues long. CDR3 sequence reads: CASSSGSQETQYF. CDR3 in DNA: TGTGCCAGCAGCTCAGGGTCACAAGAGACCCAGTACTTC.

V gene TRBV4-3 combines with J gene TRBJ2-7, with 10 bases that match TRBD1. The CDR3 loop spans 17 amino acids. In germline, CDR1 is LGHNA, CDR2 YSLEER. The V and J ends lost 1 base and 3 bases, in that order; junction bases with no gene match: 9. In nucleotides, the CDR3 is TGCGCCAGCAGCCAAGCAACCGGGACAGGGGCGGGCTACGAGCAGTACTTC. It specifies CASSQATGTGAGYEQYF.

This clone turned up a few times. The chain employs TRBV5-6 and TRBJ2-1, with 13 positions matching TRBD2. V was pared by 3 bases and J by 8 bases, with 8 bases of the junction left unmatched. This CDR3 spans 16 amino acids. Germline values: CDR1 SGHDT, CDR2 YYEEEE. CDR3 DNA: TGTGCCAGCAGCTGGGCCGGGACTAGCGGGATTGATGAGCAGTTCTTC. Protein: CASSWAGTSGIDEQFF.

V usage is TRBV19 and J usage is TRBJ1-1; a weak D match, TRBD1 (6 bases). The germline gives CDR1 LNHDA, CDR2 SQIVND (reference sequence). V was cut by 5 bases and J by 2 bases, with 9 bases left in between. The CDR3 loop spans 13 amino acids. The CDR3 nucleotides are TGTGCCAGTAGTGACAGGTTCAACACTGAAGCTTTCTTT. This gives the protein CASSDRFNTEAFF.